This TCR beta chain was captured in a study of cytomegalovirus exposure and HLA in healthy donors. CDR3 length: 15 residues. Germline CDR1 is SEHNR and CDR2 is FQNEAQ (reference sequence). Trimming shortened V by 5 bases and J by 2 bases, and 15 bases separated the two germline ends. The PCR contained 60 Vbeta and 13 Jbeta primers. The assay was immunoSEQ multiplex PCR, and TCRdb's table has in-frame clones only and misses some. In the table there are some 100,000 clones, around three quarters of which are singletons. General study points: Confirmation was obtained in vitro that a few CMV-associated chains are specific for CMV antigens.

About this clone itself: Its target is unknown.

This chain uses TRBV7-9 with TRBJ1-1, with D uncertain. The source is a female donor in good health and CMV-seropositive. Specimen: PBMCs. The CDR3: CASSHRPRENTEAFF. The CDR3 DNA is TGTGCCAGCAGCCATCGACCGAGGGAAAACACTGAAGCTTTCTTT.